The 27 T cell receptor beta chains below all came from one sample that was sequenced in a study of T cell responses to AZD1222 COVID-19 vaccine. Assay: immunoSEQ multiplex PCR; the TCRdb copy retains only in-frame clones and omits some. The sample has about 55,000 clones; about 90% are singletons. Here the sequenced sample was peripheral blood, taken on day 0 of AZD1222 vaccination. The receptor source for this set is an adult in good health.

The chain uses TRBV6-2 or TRBV6-3 and TRBJ2-7; 14 bases map to TRBD2. The germline gives CDR1 MNHEY, CDR2 SVGEGT. This CDR3 contains 16 residues. V gave up 4 bases and J gave up 5 bases; unmatched junction bases: 7. The chain's CDR3 is CASSSRLAGGPNEQYF. CDR3 DNA: TGTGCCAGCAGTTCCAGACTAGCGGGAGGGCCCAACGAGCAGTACTTC.

The chain links TRBV3-1 (or the pseudogene TRBV3-2) to TRBJ2-5; D gene unclear. There are 12 residues in the CDR3. In germline, CDR1 is LGHDT, CDR2 YNNKEL (reference sequence). Trimming stripped 2 bases from V and 5 bases from J, with 6 bases between. This CDR3 reads CASSQSAETQYF. Written as DNA, the CDR3 is TGTGCCAGCAGCCAATCCGCGGAGACCCAGTACTTC.

The J gene is TRBJ2-5, the V gene TRBV19; D may match TRBD1 or TRBD2 (6 bases each). Germline V gives CDR1 LNHDA, CDR2 SQIVND (reference sequence). V was clipped by 7 bases and J by 7 bases, with 19 bases between them. The CDR3 has 14 residues. The CDR3 loop reads CASISSGAGGTQYF. CDR3 DNA: TGTGCCAGTATCTCTTCGGGGGCAGGCGGGACCCAGTACTTC.

The chain carries TRBV18 and TRBJ1-4; no definite D call. V dropped 4 bases and J dropped 0 bases, with 9 bases sitting between them. The germline V gene has CDR1 KGHSH and CDR2 LQKENI. This CDR3 comprises 15 residues. CDR3 residues: CASSREVATNEKLFF. The CDR3, as DNA: TGTGCCAGCTCACGGGAAGTTGCAACTAATGAAAAACTGTTTTTT.

J is TRBJ2-7 and V is TRBV10-2; D gene unclear. CDR3 size: 15 residues. V shed 5 bases and J shed 0 bases, with 14 bases lying between them. Germline CDR1 WSHSY, CDR2 SAAADI. CDR3: CASSPLETRSYEQYF. The CDR3 region has the DNA TGCGCCAGCAGTCCATTGGAAACCCGCTCCTACGAGCAGTACTTC.

The chain employs TRBV15 and TRBJ2-7; 10 bases agree with TRBD1. The CDR3 length is 14 residues. The germline V gene has CDR1 LNHNV and CDR2 YYDKDF (reference sequence). J lost 7 bases, V lost 0 bases, and 3 bases had no gene match. The CDR3 is CATSRDRTGGEQYF. In DNA form, the CDR3 reads TGTGCCACCAGCAGAGATAGGACAGGGGGAGAGCAGTACTTC.

The rearrangement links TRBV30 to TRBJ1-2; possibly TRBD1 for D (6 bases). The CDR3 covers 10 residues. The germline V gene encodes CDR1 GTSNPN and CDR2 SVGIG (reference sequence). Trimming left V 7 bases short and J 7 bases short, with 10 bases between. In DNA, the CDR3 is TGTGCCTTCGGACAGTTTGGCTACACCTTC. This translates into CAFGQFGYTF.

This clone was seen just once. This rearrangement joins TRBV7-3 to TRBJ2-1, with D unclear. In germline, CDR1 is SGHTA, CDR2 FQGTGA. The V end lost 5 bases, the J end lost 10 bases, and 12 bases lay between the germline ends. CDR3 length: 12 amino acids. DNA for the CDR3: TGTGCCAGCAGCAACCCTGGCGGCGAGCAGTTCTTC. Its protein product is CASSNPGGEQFF.

Only one count was recorded for this clone. The rearrangement joins TRBV24-1 to TRBJ1-1; tentatively, D is TRBD1 (5 bases). Looked up from germline, CDR1 is KGHDR and CDR2 is SFDVKD. This CDR3 is 11 amino acids long. Trimming left V 6 bases short and J 7 bases short, with 8 bases between. This chain's CDR3 is CATSWGDEAFF. The CDR3 DNA follows: TGTGCCACCAGTTGGGGGGATGAAGCTTTCTTT.

The chain has TRBV30 and TRBJ2-7; possible D gene TRBD1, 6 bases. CDR1 GTSNPN and CDR2 SVGIG come from the germline V gene (reference sequence). The CDR3 is made up of 13 amino acids. V was cut by 2 bases and J by 3 bases, with 11 bases left in between. The CDR3 protein is CAWSFTGFYEQYF. CDR3 bases: TGTGCCTGGAGTTTTACAGGGTTCTACGAGCAGTACTTC.

V usage is TRBV15 and J usage is TRBJ1-6; possibly TRBD1 for D (5 bases). Deletions cut 0 bases from V and 8 bases from J, with 11 bases between. This CDR3 region has 15 residues. Germline lookup yields CDR1 LNHNV and CDR2 YYDKDF (reference sequence). The CDR3 region is CATSRDPGEDSPLHF. As DNA, the CDR3 is TGTGCCACCAGCAGAGACCCGGGGGAGGATTCACCCCTCCACTTT.

The gene calls are TRBV19 and TRBJ1-5, with TRBD1 matching 7 bases. From germline, CDR1 is LNHDA and CDR2 SQIVND (reference sequence). This CDR3 has 15 amino acids. Unmatched junction bases numbered 9, after V lost 7 bases and J lost 3 bases. CDR3 residues: CASTPTGDYNQPQHF. CDR3 DNA sequence: TGTGCCAGTACCCCTACAGGGGATTACAATCAGCCCCAGCATTTT.

This rearrangement joins TRBV9 to TRBJ1-3; D gene unclear. The germline CDR1 and CDR2 sequences are SGDLS and YYNGEE. CDR3 length equals 16 residues. The ends were cut back, 4 bases at V and 0 bases at J, with 14 bases in the middle. CDR3 sequence (DNA): TGTGCCAGCAGCCCCAGGACCGATCACTCTGGAAACACCATATATTTT. As protein: CASSPRTDHSGNTIYF.

This chain joins TRBV19 and TRBJ2-7, with TRBD1 identical over 7 bases. The CDR3 runs to 15 residues. Trimming took 3 bases from V and 2 from J; bases not matched to a gene: 7. CDR1 and CDR2 from the germline V gene are LNHDA and SQIVND (reference sequence). DNA for the CDR3: TGTGCCAGTAGTATTGGGACAGACCCTACCTACGAGCAGTACTTC. Its translation is CASSIGTDPTYEQYF.

The chain combines TRBV30 with TRBJ1-2, with D possibly TRBD1 on 6 matching bases. With 5 bases removed from V and 2 bases from J, the gap between germline ends came to 12 bases. The CDR3 is 13 residues long. The germline V gene encodes CDR1 GTSNPN and CDR2 SVGIG (reference sequence). CDR3: CAWSETGNYGYTF. In DNA, the CDR3 is TGTGCCTGGTCCGAAACAGGGAACTATGGCTACACCTTC.

The chain couples TRBV30 to TRBJ1-3, with 7 bases fitting TRBD1. Germline CDR1 GTSNPN, CDR2 SVGIG (reference sequence). The CDR3 covers 12 residues. The V gene end was trimmed by 4 bases and the J gene end by 4 bases; junction bases not matched to a gene: 1. Written as DNA, the CDR3 is TGTGCCTGGAACAGGGGAGGAAACACCATATATTTT. Translated: CAWNRGGNTIYF. The complete variable domain, with remaining parts taken from reference TRBV30 and TRBJ1-3, reads SQTIHQWPATLVQPVGSPLSLECTVEGTSNPNLYWYRQAAGRGLQLLFYSVGIGQISSEVPQNLSASRPQDRQFILSSKKLLLSDSGFYLCAWNRGGNTIYFGEGSWLTVV.

V usage is TRBV27 and J usage is TRBJ2-7, with D hard to call. This CDR3 contains 13 residues. Germline lookup yields CDR1 MNHEY and CDR2 SMNVEV (reference sequence). V gave up 1 base and J gave up 2 bases, with 6 bases separating them. The CDR3 here is CASSLYGPYEQYF. CDR3 nucleotides: TGTGCCAGCAGTTTATACGGGCCCTACGAGCAGTACTTC.

The gene calls are TRBV4-1 and TRBJ1-2, with TRBD1 matching over 7 bases. The CDR3 is 15 residues long. V lost 0 bases to trimming and J lost 4 bases; unmatched junction nucleotides: 5. The germline gives CDR1 MGHRA, CDR2 YSYEKL. The CDR3 DNA reads as TGCGCCAGCAGCCAAGATGACAGGGCGCGCTATGGCTACACCTTC. Translating gives CASSQDDRARYGYTF.

This rearrangement joins TRBV30 to TRBJ1-5; D unresolved. The CDR3 is 13 residues long. Trimming removed 5 bases from V and 5 bases from J, with 13 bases in between. Germline V gene lookup returns CDR1 GTSNPN and CDR2 SVGIG (reference sequence). The CDR3 DNA sequence: TGTGCCTGGGCCGGCTCGGACGATCAGCCCCAGCATTTT. Its protein is CAWAGSDDQPQHF.

This rearrangement joins TRBV5-1 to TRBJ1-2, with TRBD1 matching 8 bases. The length of the CDR3 is 14 residues. The V segment lost 1 base and the J segment 4 bases; nucleotides outside the gene matches: 3. The germline CDR1 and CDR2 sequences are SGHRS and YFSETQ. In DNA form, the CDR3 reads TGCGCCAGCAGCTTGACGACAGGGGCCTATGGCTACACCTTC. Amino acid sequence: CASSLTTGAYGYTF. Filled out from reference TRBV5-1 and TRBJ1-2, the complete variable domain reads KAGVTQTPRYLIKTRGQQVTLSCSPISGHRSVSWYQQTPGQGLQFLFEYFSETQRNKGNFPGRFSGRQFSNSRSEMNVSTLELGDSALYLCASSLTTGAYGYTFGSGTRLTVV.

The chain combines TRBV30 with TRBJ2-7; D could derive from TRBD1 or TRBD2 (6 bases each). The CDR3 length is 13 residues. The V gene lost 0 bases and the J gene lost 5 bases, with 11 bases spanning the gap. CDR1 is GTSNPN, CDR2 SVGIG, per germline (reference sequence). The CDR3 here is CAWSVGGTDEQYF. The CDR3 DNA follows: TGTGCCTGGAGTGTGGGGGGCACGGACGAGCAGTACTTC.

This clone appeared a few times. The gene calls are TRBV7-2 and TRBJ1-1; the D is unclear. In germline, CDR1 is SGHTA, CDR2 FQGNSA. The CDR3 covers 15 residues. The germline V and J ends were trimmed by 1 base and 3 bases, with 12 bases remaining between them. The CDR3 here is CASSLDSLRHTEAFF. As DNA, the CDR3 is TGTGCCAGCAGCTTAGACAGCCTCAGGCACACTGAAGCTTTCTTT.

The chain couples TRBV13 to TRBJ2-2; weak D call: TRBD2 (6 bases). Trimming cost V 6 bases and J 2 bases, with 16 bases left between them. The germline V gene encodes CDR1 PRHDT and CDR2 FYEKMQ (reference sequence). The CDR3 sequence is 16 residues long. The CDR3 DNA reads as TGTGCCAGCAGGGGGGGAAGTCTGGTCAACACCGGGGAGCTGTTTTTT. Protein sequence: CASRGGSLVNTGELFF.

The V gene is TRBV14, the J gene TRBJ2-7, with 9 bases matching TRBD1. The trim removed 3 bases at V and 2 bases at J, leaving 5 bases unmatched. Per germline, CDR1 SGHDN and CDR2 FVKESK. This CDR3 comprises 15 residues. DNA of the CDR3: TGTGCCAGCAGCCAGACCGGGACAGGGACCTACGAGCAGTACTTC. It translates to CASSQTGTGTYEQYF. Full variable domain (outside the CDR3, taken from reference TRBV14 and TRBJ2-7): EAGVTQFPSHSVIEKGQTVTLRCDPISGHDNLYWYRRVMGKEIKFLLHFVKESKQDESGMPNNRFLAERTGGTYSTLKVQPAELEDSGVYFCASSQTGTGTYEQYFGPGTRLTVT.

This clone was detected only a few times. The same CDR3 also results from other DNA sequences found in this sample. The chain is built from TRBV7-8 and TRBJ2-7; no clear D. The CDR3 extends over 14 amino acids. V gave up 0 bases and J gave up 4 bases, with 10 bases separating them. The V gene's germline CDR1 is SGHVS and CDR2 FQNEAQ. CDR3 loop: CASSLARLRYEQYF. The DNA of the CDR3 is TGTGCCAGCAGCTTAGCGCGTCTGAGATACGAGCAGTACTTC.

The V call is TRBV6-5, the J call TRBJ1-1, with D unresolved. V was pared by 6 bases and J by 6 bases, with 8 bases between. The CDR3 loop spans 11 amino acids. Germline V lookup: CDR1 MNHEY, CDR2 SVGAGI. The CDR3 bases are TGTGCCAGCAGCCGTGGAGCTGAAGCTTTCTTT. This encodes CASSRGAEAFF.

This chain connects TRBV4-1 to TRBJ2-5, with 13 nucleotides matching TRBD2. The germline V gene has CDR1 MGHRA and CDR2 YSYEKL. Germline trimming cut 4 bases from V and 7 bases from J; bases unmatched to any gene: 12. This CDR3 comprises 17 residues. The CDR3 region has the DNA TGCGCCAGCAGCCCCGGACTAGCGGGAGTCTTATTGGGGACCCAGTACTTC. Amino acid sequence: CASSPGLAGVLLGTQYF.